These T cell receptor beta chains were read from a single sample in a study of CD8 T cells in Susac syndrome. TCRdb re-called the immunoSEQ multiplex PCR reads with MiXCR, one entry per CDR3 protein. Of some 77,000 distinct CDR3 sequences in the sample, around 93% were seen once. Sequencing was carried out using CD4+ T cells from PBMCs. These TCRs come from a human donor with Susac syndrome. The CDR3 runs from the conserved cysteine through the conserved F or W.

TRBJ1-1	TRBV30	CAWNLGPNTEAFF
TRBJ1-1	TRBV6-5	CASSYSVNTEAFF
TRBJ2-1	TRBV5-1	CASSLDFHEQFF
TRBJ2-7	TRBV20-1	CSARQGTGGRYEQYF
TRBJ2-2	TRBV7-9	CASYYQGTALPGELFF
TRBJ2-1	TRBV7-8	CASSLKYWGASYNEQFF
TRBJ2-6	TRBV18	CASSLDSGANVLTF
TRBJ2-1	TRBV7-3	CASSSSGTSGGYEQFF
TRBJ2-3	TRBV10-3	CAISESGANTQYF
TRBJ1-5	TRBV12-3/TRBV12-4	CASSSRGTRGPGNQPQHF
TRBJ1-1	TRBV28	CASSLFLNPTGGSETEAFF
TRBJ1-5	TRBV25-1	CASSEYGQPQHF
TRBJ1-3	TRBV7-2	CASSLPGSFSGNTIYF
TRBJ1-1	TRBV20-1	CSANLQRQEAFF
TRBJ2-3	TRBV9	CASSPGLDTQYF
TRBJ2-5	TRBV9	CASSAEPGLAGGPRETQYF
TRBJ2-6	TRBV11-3	CASSNRGGAGANVLTF
TRBJ1-2	TRBV7-2	CASSPSQGSATIYGYTF
TRBJ1-4	TRBV3-1	CASSRTAGEKLFF
TRBJ1-3	TRBV4-3	CASSQEEAGPGNTIYF
TRBJ1-1	TRBV5-1	CASSLGGDNTEAFF
TRBJ2-2	TRBV9	CASSVDGGSYRRELFF
TRBJ1-1	TRBV29-1	CSVCSGENTEAFF
TRBJ2-1	TRBV7-8	CASSPGGGREQFF
TRBJ2-5	TRBV6-2/TRBV6-3	CASSALDRMETQYF
TRBJ2-7	TRBV5-1	CASSLESGLFYEQYF
TRBJ1-2	TRBV7-9	CASRAVANYGYTF
TRBJ1-1	TRBV2	CASSPRDFVTEAFF
TRBJ2-3	TRBV30	CAWSSRVAGGRDTQYF
TRBJ2-6	TRBV11-1	CASSLARLGTWNSGANVLTF
TRBJ1-1	TRBV20-1	CSARGRGGRNTEAFF
TRBJ2-5	TRBV7-2	CASSLGAGQETQYF
TRBJ2-7	TRBV28	CASSTGTGSYEQYF
TRBJ1-1	TRBV6-1	CATDRGLNTEAFF
TRBJ1-2	TRBV6-5	CASQGGYYGYTF
TRBJ2-2	TRBV3-1	CASSQDSFRIGELFF
TRBJ2-1	TRBV20-1	CSARDDPIFFF
TRBJ1-3	TRBV12-3/TRBV12-4	CASSSGNTIYF
TRBJ2-1	TRBV7-9	CASSLVGGTNYNEQFF
TRBJ2-6	TRBV3-1	CASSLRTGGTGANVLTF
TRBJ1-6	TRBV12-3/TRBV12-4	CASRPTGTGYSPLHF
TRBJ2-7	TRBV18	CASSGGGNEQYF
TRBJ2-5	TRBV4-2	CASSQELVGETQYF
TRBJ2-6	TRBV27	CASSFRLGGAGSGANVLTF
TRBJ2-4	TRBV7-9	CASSRPSVKNIQYF
TRBJ2-5	TRBV6-2/TRBV6-3	CASSLRQGTQYF
TRBJ1-6	TRBV7-9	CASSLGQMGGGLPLHF
TRBJ2-2	TRBV14	CASSRGQGSTGELFF
TRBJ2-1	TRBV12-3/TRBV12-4	CASSVSGTGEFF
TRBJ2-2	TRBV5-4	CASSLDNFLTGELFF
TRBJ1-1	TRBV7-9	CASSPYKNTEAFF